A single sample gave rise to the 9 T cell receptor beta chains below, sequenced in a study of shared clonotypes between healthy human individuals. Here immunoSEQ multiplex PCR was the method, and the copy in TCRdb shows in-frame clones only, minus some. The repertoire holds 400,000 or so clones, roughly 96% seen once, with 0.32% in the top ten. The sequencing input was memory CD8+ T cells sorted from blood. This sample's subset: CD45RO+ cells pooled with CCR7-negative TemRA cells. The receptors were gathered from a man aged 30 to 45 in good health.

This sequence joins TRBV7-8 and TRBJ1-3, with D unclear. V was pared by 5 bases and J by 7 bases, with 18 bases between. The CDR3 sequence is 15 residues long. Germline V CDR1 and CDR2: SGHVS, FQNEAQ. The CDR3 loop is CASSRNRQEQNTIYF. The CDR3 DNA reads as TGTGCCAGCAGCCGAAATCGGCAGGAACAGAACACCATATATTTT.

This chain joins TRBV15 and TRBJ2-6; 10 bases fit TRBD1. CDR3 length equals 18 residues. Trimming cost V 1 base and J 3 bases; bases outside gene matches: 6. Germline V lookup: CDR1 LNHNV, CDR2 YYDKDF (reference sequence). The CDR3 DNA reads TGTGCCACCAGCAGAGCCCCGACAGGGGGCTATGGGGCCAACGTCCTGACTTTC. It translates to CATSRAPTGGYGANVLTF.

The chain employs TRBV9 and TRBJ1-5, with no clear D. Germline CDR1 is SGDLS and CDR2 is YYNGEE. The CDR3 extends over 15 amino acids. Trimming shortened V by 3 bases and J by 0 bases, and 10 bases separated the two germline ends. CDR3 loop: CASSADSDSNQPQHF. As DNA, the CDR3 is TGTGCCAGCAGCGCCGATTCGGATAGCAATCAGCCCCAGCATTTT.

The chain combines TRBV6-5 with TRBJ1-2; D is uncertain. The germline V gene encodes CDR1 MNHEY and CDR2 SVGAGI. This CDR3 has 12 residues. The V gene lost 6 bases and the J gene lost 4 bases, with 9 bases spanning the gap. The CDR3 spells CASRGGFYGYTF. The DNA of the CDR3 is TGTGCCAGCAGGGGAGGTTTCTATGGCTACACCTTC.

The rearrangement uses TRBV9 and TRBJ2-1; D gene unclear. The CDR3 length is 14 residues. V was trimmed by 2 bases and J by 5 bases, leaving 11 bases between them. The germline CDR1 and CDR2 sequences are SGDLS and YYNGEE. This chain's CDR3 is CASSVFAENNEQFF. CDR3 in DNA: TGTGCCAGCAGCGTTTTTGCTGAAAACAATGAGCAGTTCTTC.

The V call is TRBV11-2, the J call TRBJ2-1, with 7 bases fitting TRBD2. Germline V CDR1 and CDR2: SGHAT, FQNNGV. The CDR3 extends over 17 amino acids. V was clipped by 0 bases and J by 7 bases; unmatched bases: 12. CDR3 in DNA: TGTGCCAGCAGCTTAGAATTGGGGGGAGGGCCATTTAATGAGCAGTTCTTC. It is translated as CASSLELGGGPFNEQFF.

The gene calls are TRBV19 and TRBJ2-2, with unresolved D. Germline V gene data show CDR1 as LNHDA and CDR2 as SQIVND (reference sequence). This CDR3 is 14 amino acids long. Between the trimmed V and J ends, which lost 6 bases and 7 bases, there was a span of 15 bases. In DNA, the CDR3 is TGTGCCAGTAGGAAGGTCGGGTTGGGCGGGGAGCTGTTTTTT. Amino acids: CASRKVGLGGELFF.

The gene calls are TRBV9 and TRBJ2-3; a weak D match, TRBD2 (5 bases). The germline CDR1 and CDR2 sequences are SGDLS and YYNGEE. The ends were cut back, 2 bases at V and 1 base at J, with 14 bases in the middle. CDR3 length equals 16 residues. The CDR3 here is CASSVIVAGGTDTQYF. CDR3 DNA: TGTGCCAGCAGCGTGATCGTTGCGGGCGGCACAGATACGCAGTATTTT.

The rearrangement links TRBV6-5 to TRBJ1-2; D not resolved. The CDR3 runs to 12 residues. V lost 2 bases and J 0 bases, leaving 1 base between the germline ends. Germline values: CDR1 MNHEY, CDR2 SVGAGI. The CDR3 coding sequence is TGTGCCAGCAGTTACACTAACTATGGCTACACCTTC. Protein sequence: CASSYTNYGYTF.